These 11 T cell receptor beta chains share one sample of origin, sequenced in a study of T cells after posttransplantation cyclophosphamide. Method: immunoSEQ multiplex PCR; TCRdb's copy keeps in-frame clones and lacks some. Sampling found 5,500 to 6,500 clones, none seen once. Cyclophosphamide on days +3 and +4 followed busulfan-fludarabine conditioning and a marrow graft. The specimen comprised PBMCs, sampled after allogeneic stem cell transplant with posttransplant cyclophosphamide. The receptors originated from a male patient between 60 and 69 years old who received an allogeneic stem cell transplant from a related donor, was CMV-positive, and had no GVHD. Some of these T cells may belong to the graft donor.

The table lists this clone with many counts. The V gene is TRBV5-1, the J gene TRBJ1-1; D is perhaps TRBD1 (6 bases). The CDR3 is made up of 14 amino acids. CDR1 SGHRS and CDR2 YFSETQ come from the germline V gene. V lost 4 bases and J lost 0, with 10 bases in between. The CDR3: CASSPGHLNTEAFF. DNA of the CDR3: TGCGCCAGCAGCCCGGGACACCTGAACACTGAAGCTTTCTTT.

This clone was picked up many times. V is TRBV5-1 and J is TRBJ1-4; D is unresolved. This CDR3 comprises 14 residues. The V end lost 6 bases, the J end lost 6 bases, and 15 bases lay between the germline ends. Germline values: CDR1 SGHRS, CDR2 YFSETQ. The CDR3 region has the DNA TGCGCCAGCACAAATGCCCCCGGAGATGAAAAACTGTTTTTT. Residues: CASTNAPGDEKLFF.

There are many counts of this clone. The V and J genes are TRBV28 and TRBJ1-5; 7 bases line up with TRBD1. J gave up 9 bases and V 4 bases, and 24 bases lay outside the gene matches. The CDR3 length is 19 residues. Germline lookup yields CDR1 MDHEN and CDR2 SYDVKM. CDR3: CASSYQSYRQGTRRWPQHF. The CDR3 DNA is TGTGCCAGCAGTTACCAATCCTACCGACAGGGCACGCGACGATGGCCCCAGCATTTT.

This clone was counted at least ten times. The chain uses TRBV18 and TRBJ2-5; the match to TRBD1 covers 8 bases. CDR1 KGHSH and CDR2 LQKENI come from the germline V gene. The CDR3 has 15 amino acids. With V trimmed by 0 bases and J by 5 bases, 5 bases remained unmatched. The CDR3 loop reads CASSPPWTGRETQYF. The CDR3 DNA sequence: TGTGCCAGCTCACCACCGTGGACAGGGCGGGAGACCCAGTACTTC. Filled out from reference TRBV18 and TRBJ2-5, the complete variable domain reads NAGVMQNPRHLVRRRGQEARLRCSPMKGHSHVYWYRQLPEEGLKFMVYLQKENIIDESGMPKERFSAEFPKEGPSILRIQQVVRGDSAAYFCASSPPWTGRETQYFGPGTRLLVL.

The gene calls are TRBV7-9 and TRBJ1-4; D is uncertain. CDR3 length: 15 residues. V lost 6 bases and J lost 2, with 13 bases in between. The germline V gene encodes CDR1 SEHNR and CDR2 FQNEAQ (reference sequence). As DNA, the CDR3 is TGTGCCAGCAGGGGGAGGGAGGCGACTAATGAAAAACTGTTTTTT. Its protein product is CASRGREATNEKLFF.

This clone occurred a few times. The chain combines TRBV7-8 with TRBJ1-5; maybe TRBD1 (5 bases). Per germline, CDR1 SGHVS and CDR2 FQNEAQ. V was shortened by 3 bases and J by 0 bases, with 15 bases between the two germline ends. The CDR3 contains 17 residues. CDR3 protein: CASSFYRQSSSNQPQHF. The CDR3 DNA sequence: TGTGCCAGCAGCTTCTATAGACAGTCGTCTAGCAATCAGCCCCAGCATTTT.

This clone came up many times. The CDR3 DNA sequence: TGCGCCAGCAGCTCCTTAGCGGGGGGGGAGTATACGCAGTATTTT. Translating it yields CASSSLAGGEYTQYF. The V call is TRBV5-1, the J call TRBJ2-3; 11 bases agree with TRBD2. From germline, CDR1 is SGHRS and CDR2 YFSETQ. Losses at the gene ends were 3 bases for V and 7 bases for J; bases not matched to a gene: 7. The CDR3 is made up of 15 amino acids.

This clone was counted ten times or more. The genes are TRBV25-1 and TRBJ2-7, with D maybe TRBD2 (6 bases). The CDR3 spans 13 residues. The germline V gene encodes CDR1 MGHDK and CDR2 SYGVNS. Trimming left V 4 bases short and J 7 bases short, with 14 bases between. The CDR3 sequence is CASSGAGRREQYF. The CDR3 DNA reads TGTGCCAGCAGTGGAGCGGGCCGTCGGGAGCAGTACTTC.

This clone has more than one count but fewer than ten. The chain is built from TRBV7-3 and TRBJ2-1; D is ambiguous. V was trimmed by 5 bases and J by 1 base, leaving 12 bases between them. The CDR3 loop spans 15 amino acids. From germline, CDR1 is SGHTA and CDR2 FQGTGA. CDR3 DNA: TGTGCCAGCAGCCCGGGTCCTGGGTCCTACAATGAGCAGTTCTTC. Its protein product is CASSPGPGSYNEQFF.

This sequence joins TRBV5-1 and TRBJ1-4, with unresolved D. The CDR3 loop spans 16 amino acids. Trimming cost V 4 bases and J 7 bases, with 20 bases left between them. Looked up from germline, CDR1 is SGHRS and CDR2 is YFSETQ. In DNA form, the CDR3 reads TGCGCCAGCAGCCAACGAACCGGAGGGTCTGGTGAAAAACTGTTTTTT. Protein: CASSQRTGGSGEKLFF.

This clone has at least ten counts. The chain links TRBV7-9 to TRBJ1-1; no definite D call. The V end lost 5 bases, the J end lost 1 base, and 11 bases lay between the germline ends. Germline CDR1 is SEHNR and CDR2 is FQNEAQ (reference sequence). The CDR3 has 14 amino acids. The CDR3 loop reads CASSLGRGNTEAFF. DNA of the CDR3: TGTGCCAGCAGCCTCGGCCGCGGGAACACTGAAGCTTTCTTT.